A single sample is the source of the 27 T cell receptor beta chains below, sequenced in a study of CD4 T cells in relation to SARS-CoV-2 and coronaviruses (dated by TCRdb to the early 2020s). Library preparation used the immunoSEQ multiplex PCR assay. This is the immuneACCESS table as TCRdb keeps it, with only in-frame sequences that have V and J called. A part of the clones is gone; compared with another copy, unresolved V genes explain less than half, and the rest is unexplained. Counted in this sample were roughly 18,000 clones; 70% to 80% of them appeared once. The ten largest clonotypes hold under 13% of the sample. What these receptors recognize is not known. CD4+ T cells from unexposed donors were collected before the COVID-19 pandemic (2011-2018). After around eleven days of culture, CD4+ T cells were isolated with the EasySep CD4+ T cell isolation kit. Sequenced input: CD4+ T cells from PBMCs, cultured in vitro. The receptors here all came from a human donor in good health.

Of note for this clone: A junction end diverges from the germline sequence, so it may reflect a read error. The J gene is TRBJ2-2, the V gene TRBV7-7; perhaps TRBD2 as D (5 bases). The germline V gene encodes CDR1 SSHAT and CDR2 FNYEAQ (reference sequence). The CDR3 has 16 amino acids. Here the CDR3 reads CASSLALAANTGELFF. The CDR3 bases are TGTGCTAGCAGCTTAGCCCTAGCAGCGAACACCGGGGAGCTGTTTTTT. Supplemented by reference TRBV7-7 and TRBJ2-2, the full variable domain reads GAGVSQSPRYKVTKRGQDVTLRCDPISSHATLYWYQQALGQGPEFLTYFNYEAQPDKSGLPSDRFSAERPEGSISTLTIQRTEQRDSAMYRCASSLALAANTGELFFGEGSRLTVL.

This chain connects TRBV5-4 to TRBJ2-1, with D perhaps TRBD2 (7 bases). Germline V gives CDR1 SGHNT, CDR2 YYREEE (reference sequence). V was trimmed by 4 bases and J by 4 bases, leaving 15 bases between them. The CDR3 loop spans 15 amino acids. In nucleotides, the CDR3 is TGTGCCAGCAGCCCCGACCGGGGGGCTTACAATGAGCAGTTCTTC. Translated, it gives CASSPDRGAYNEQFF.

The genes are TRBV11-2 and TRBJ2-7; TRBD1 matches 11 bases. CDR1 is SGHAT, CDR2 FQNNGV, per germline. The CDR3 sequence is 17 residues long. V shed 1 base, J shed 3 bases, and the junction held 8 bases outside the gene matches. The CDR3 DNA sequence: TGTGCCAGCAGCTTAGTCCGGGACAGGGGGGTTCTCTACGAGCAGTACTTC. Encoded protein: CASSLVRDRGVLYEQYF.

The gene calls are TRBV19 and TRBJ1-3, with 11 positions matching TRBD1. Germline values: CDR1 LNHDA, CDR2 SQIVND (reference sequence). CDR3 size: 16 residues. V lost 5 bases and J lost 2; bases outside the gene matches: 5. The chain's CDR3 is CASSPGTGGTGNTIYF. The CDR3 DNA follows: TGTGCCAGTAGTCCCGGGACAGGGGGGACTGGAAACACCATATATTTT.

The chain joins TRBV29-1 to TRBJ2-1; a possible D gene is TRBD2 (6 bases). This CDR3 contains 13 residues. Germline CDR1 is SQVTM and CDR2 is ANQGSEA. V was trimmed by 6 bases and J by 6 bases, leaving 15 bases between them. Here the CDR3 DNA reads TGCAGCGTCGGGAGCCCTTGGAGCAATGAGCAGTTCTTC. Its protein is CSVGSPWSNEQFF.

This chain uses TRBV19 with TRBJ1-5; 11 nucleotides agree with TRBD1. V dropped 11 bases and J dropped 6; count of bases not matched to a gene: 6. Germline values: CDR1 LNHDA, CDR2 SQIVND (reference sequence). The CDR3 has 13 residues. DNA for the CDR3: TGTGCCCACGGGGGGACAGGGGGTCAGCCCCAGCATTTT. Translated, it gives CAHGGTGGQPQHF.

The rearrangement uses TRBV27 and TRBJ2-1; no reliable D call. V lost 1 base and J 0 bases, leaving 7 bases between the germline ends. The germline V gene has CDR1 MNHEY and CDR2 SMNVEV (reference sequence). This CDR3 spans 15 amino acids. CDR3 sequence: CASSLFQSSYNEQFF. In DNA form, the CDR3 reads TGTGCCAGCAGTTTATTTCAGTCCTCCTACAATGAGCAGTTCTTC.

This chain joins TRBV7-2 and TRBJ2-7; 13 bases align to TRBD2. From germline, CDR1 is SGHTA and CDR2 FQGNSA. The J segment lost 0 bases and the V segment lost 3 bases, leaving 2 bases of the junction unmatched. The CDR3 length is 16 residues. The CDR3 loop is CASSFTSGGASYEQYF. The CDR3 DNA is TGTGCCAGCAGCTTTACTAGCGGGGGGGCCTCCTACGAGCAGTACTTC.

This clone has a single count. The chain uses TRBV7-2 and TRBJ2-7; TRBD2 aligns across 7 bases. The CDR3 extends over 14 amino acids. Germline values: CDR1 SGHTA, CDR2 FQGNSA. J lost 0 bases, V lost 5 bases, and 4 bases had no gene match. Here the CDR3 DNA reads TGTGCCAGCAGCCTTACTAGCGCCTCCTACGAGCAGTACTTC. Its protein product is CASSLTSASYEQYF.

V is TRBV3-1 (or the pseudogene TRBV3-2) and J is TRBJ1-2; tentatively, D is TRBD1 (5 bases). The CDR3 length is 15 residues. V lost 2 bases and J lost 4, with 14 bases in between. CDR1 and CDR2 (germline): LGHDT, YNNKEL (reference sequence). This chain's CDR3 is CASSQQGGELYGYTF. The CDR3 DNA reads TGTGCCAGCAGCCAACAGGGCGGTGAGCTCTATGGCTACACCTTC.

CDR3: CASRTDVNEKLFF. The CDR3 DNA follows: TGTGCCAGTAGAACAGATGTTAATGAAAAACTGTTTTTT. This sequence joins TRBV19 and TRBJ1-4, with unresolved D. Germline loops: CDR1 LNHDA, CDR2 SQIVND (reference sequence). The CDR3 runs to 13 residues. The V and J ends lost 6 bases and 4 bases respectively, with 9 bases between them. Filled out from reference TRBV19 and TRBJ1-4, the complete variable domain reads DGGITQSPKYLFRKEGQNVTLSCEQNLNHDAMYWYRQDPGQGLRLIYYSQIVNDFQKGDIAEGYSVSREKKESFPLTVTSAQKNPTAFYLCASRTDVNEKLFFGSGTQLSVL.

The genes are TRBV6-5 and TRBJ1-3; D not resolved. Germline loops: CDR1 MNHEY, CDR2 SVGAGI. With 1 base removed from V and 4 bases from J, the gap between germline ends came to 8 bases. The CDR3 has 14 residues. CDR3 sequence reads: CASSYLGSGNTIYF. The CDR3 DNA sequence: TGTGCCAGCAGTTACTTGGGTTCGGGAAACACCATATATTTT.

This chain connects TRBV6-5 to TRBJ2-1; weak D call: TRBD2 (6 bases). The CDR3 extends over 13 amino acids. Trimming stripped 5 bases from V and 6 bases from J, with 11 bases between. CDR1 is MNHEY, CDR2 SVGAGI, per germline. CDR3 nucleotide sequence: TGTGCCAGCAGTAATTGGGACTTCAATGAGCAGTTCTTC. Protein product: CASSNWDFNEQFF.

This clone came up once. The chain employs TRBV5-1 and TRBJ1-4; possibly TRBD1 for D (5 bases). CDR3 length: 14 residues. Germline-derived CDR1 and CDR2 are SGHRS and YFSETQ. Trimming stripped 4 bases from V and 5 bases from J, with 12 bases between. In DNA, the CDR3 is TGCGCCAGCAGCCCGAATGGGGGAAATGAAAAACTGTTTTTT. Its translation is CASSPNGGNEKLFF.

The chain recombines TRBV4-2 with TRBJ2-7; 8 bases are a match to TRBD1. V shed 1 base, J shed 8 bases, and the junction held 10 bases outside the gene matches. The CDR3 has 15 amino acids. In germline, CDR1 is LGHNA, CDR2 YNFKEQ. The CDR3 here is CASSQGQGASSQQYF. For the CDR3, the DNA is TGTGCCAGCAGCCAAGGTCAGGGGGCATCTTCCCAGCAGTACTTC.

The chain has TRBV11-3 and TRBJ2-1; D gene ambiguous. Trimming pared 2 bases from V and 3 bases from J, leaving 8 bases between. Germline CDR1 SGHNT, CDR2 YENEEA. The length of the CDR3 is 14 residues. CDR3 protein: CASSLSQSYNEQFF. DNA of the CDR3: TGTGCCAGCAGCTTATCTCAGAGCTACAATGAGCAGTTCTTC.

This clone has only one observation. CDR3 protein: CASSLGGDYNEQFF. CDR3 sequence (DNA): TGTGCCAGCAGCTTGGGGGGGGACTACAATGAGCAGTTCTTC. The chain combines TRBV11-2 with TRBJ2-1; 7 bases are shared with TRBD2. The V gene end was trimmed by 3 bases and the J gene end by 3 bases; junction bases not matched to a gene: 2. This CDR3 region has 14 residues. Germline assignment: CDR1 SGHAT and CDR2 FQNNGV. Drawing the rest from reference TRBV11-2 and TRBJ2-1, the complete variable domain is EAGVAQSPRYKIIEKRQSVAFWCNPISGHATLYWYQQILGQGPKLLIQFQNNGVVDDSQLPKDRFSAERLKGVDSTLKIQPAKLEDSAVYLCASSLGGDYNEQFFGPGTRLTVL.

The V call is TRBV7-3, the J call TRBJ2-1; D possibly corresponds to TRBD1 (5 bases). The CDR3 is 14 residues long. Germline V lookup: CDR1 SGHTA, CDR2 FQGTGA. Trimming took off 5 bases at V and 0 bases at J, with 8 bases between the two ends. The CDR3 here is CASSPGSSYNEQFF. The CDR3 DNA sequence: TGTGCCAGCAGCCCAGGGTCCTCCTACAATGAGCAGTTCTTC.

V usage is TRBV7-9 and J usage is TRBJ2-5, with D perhaps matching TRBD2 (6 bases). The CDR3 is 16 amino acids. CDR1 is SEHNR, CDR2 FQNEAQ, per germline (reference sequence). V was trimmed by 1 base and J by 5 bases, leaving 17 bases between them. The CDR3 sequence: CASSLVSGPGGETQYF. CDR3 in DNA: TGTGCCAGCAGCTTAGTAAGTGGGCCCGGAGGGGAGACCCAGTACTTC. The full variable domain, its missing parts supplied by reference TRBV7-9 and TRBJ2-5, is DTGVSQNPRHKITKRGQNVTFRCDPISEHNRLYWYRQTLGQGPEFLTYFQNEAQLEKSRLLSDRFSAERPKGSFSTLEIQRTEQGDSAMYLCASSLVSGPGGETQYFGPGTRLLVL.

The rearrangement joins TRBV3-1 (or the pseudogene TRBV3-2) to TRBJ1-5, with no clear D. Trimming left V 4 bases short and J 3 bases short, with 13 bases between. The CDR3 loop spans 15 amino acids. The germline gives CDR1 LGHDT, CDR2 YNNKEL (reference sequence). CDR3: CASSLGRTANQPQHF. Written as DNA, the CDR3 is TGTGCCAGCAGCCTAGGGCGGACGGCCAATCAGCCCCAGCATTTT.

This clone was detected once. The rearrangement links TRBV19 to TRBJ2-2, with D tentatively TRBD2 (5 bases). Trimming removed 6 bases at V and 4 bases at J, with 15 bases between. The CDR3 is made up of 15 amino acids. CDR1 is LNHDA and CDR2 is SQIVND in the germline V gene (reference sequence). In DNA form, the CDR3 reads TGTGCCAGTAGCGGGTCCTGGGCGGGCACCGGGGAGCTGTTTTTT. This sequence encodes CASSGSWAGTGELFF.

The chain uses TRBV2 and TRBJ1-5, with D tentatively TRBD1 (6 bases). The germline V gene has CDR1 SNHLY and CDR2 FYNNEI. The V gene lost 3 bases and the J gene lost 2 bases, with 11 bases spanning the gap. The CDR3 length is 15 residues. The CDR3 region is CASSEQGMGNQPQHF. The CDR3 bases are TGTGCCAGCAGTGAGCAGGGGATGGGCAATCAGCCCCAGCATTTT.

The V call is TRBV30, the J call TRBJ1-4; tentative D call: TRBD1 (6 bases). V was pared by 0 bases and J by 8 bases, with 13 bases between. Germline V gene lookup returns CDR1 GTSNPN and CDR2 SVGIG (reference sequence). The CDR3 is 14 residues long. The CDR3 bases are TGTGCCTGGAGTGTAGGGACGGGGGGCGAAAAACTGTTTTTT. This gives the protein CAWSVGTGGEKLFF.

This clone has just one count. The genes are TRBV6-5 and TRBJ2-3; D may match TRBD1 or TRBD2 (5 bases each). Trimming removed 0 bases at V and 0 bases at J, with 10 bases between. Germline V gene data show CDR1 as MNHEY and CDR2 as SVGAGI. The CDR3 runs 16 residues. CDR3 region: CASSYSRDVSTDTQYF. The DNA for the CDR3 is TGTGCCAGCAGTTACTCCCGGGACGTCAGCACAGATACGCAGTATTTT.

V usage is TRBV6-1 and J usage is TRBJ2-3; no clear D gene. Trimming removed 2 bases at V and 4 bases at J, with 7 bases between. CDR1 and CDR2 (germline): MNHNS, SASEGT. The CDR3 covers 13 residues. CDR3 sequence reads: CASSEKWADTQYF. As DNA, the CDR3 is TGTGCCAGCAGTGAAAAGTGGGCAGATACGCAGTATTTT.

The chain carries TRBV4-1 and TRBJ2-1, with TRBD2 matching 8 bases. The germline V gene has CDR1 MGHRA and CDR2 YSYEKL. This CDR3 is built from 14 residues. V was pared by 3 bases and J by 6 bases, with 4 bases of the junction left unmatched. The CDR3 DNA reads as TGCGCCAGCAGCCACCAGAGCGGGAGCAATGAGCAGTTCTTC. Translated: CASSHQSGSNEQFF.

This clone turned up a few times. The J gene is TRBJ1-4, the V gene TRBV4-3; TRBD1 aligns across 9 bases. The CDR3 spans 14 residues. J gave up 7 bases and V 4 bases, and 4 bases lay outside the gene matches. Germline CDR1 and CDR2: LGHNA and YSLEER. The CDR3 DNA is TGCGCCAGCAGCCCCGGGACAGGGAGTGAAAAACTGTTTTTT. Its translation is CASSPGTGSEKLFF.